The rows below give T cell receptor beta chains drawn from one sample of a study of metastatic and nonmetastatic thyroid tumors. TCRdb ran MiXCR on the PCR reads. The sample shows under 50,000 clones, roughly a fifth of them seen only once. The sequenced sample was blood. The receptors were sampled from a male donor with papillary thyroid cancer or a benign thyroid nodule (not recorded which). Some clones in this sample may be carry-over from other donors' samples. Both conserved end residues are part of each CDR3. The D gene is left open where the match is weak. Some rows mark clone size as missing; the rest say once, few, many or name a class of expanded clone.

clone_size	j_call	d_call	v_call	cdr3_aa	cdr3_nt
many	TRBJ2-3	TRBD2	TRBV9	CASSVGLAGATDTQYF	TGTGCCAGCAGCGTAGGACTAGCGGGGGCCACAGATACGCAGTATTTT
few	TRBJ2-3	.	TRBV24-1	CATSDAGRIITDTQYF	TGTGCCACCAGTGATGCCGGACGGATAATCACAGATACGCAGTATTTT
many	TRBJ2-3	.	TRBV12-3/TRBV12-4	CASSRPTDSRGTDTQYF	TGTGCCAGCAGCCGCCCCACTGACAGCCGAGGCACAGATACGCAGTATTTT
many	TRBJ1-4	.	TRBV4-1	CASSQGGRDEKLFF	TGCGCCAGCAGCCAAGGGGGCCGGGACGAAAAACTGTTTTTT
.	TRBJ2-7	.	TRBV11-2	CASGTRWGDEQYF	TGTGCCAGCGGCACCCGGTGGGGGGACGAGCAGTACTTC
many	TRBJ1-4	TRBD1	TRBV7-9	CASSLPDRGRFEKLFF	TGTGCCAGCAGCTTGCCCGACAGGGGGAGATTTGAAAAACTGTTTTTT
.	TRBJ1-1	.	TRBV28	CASSPGGRLIEAFF	TGTGCCAGCAGTCCGGGCGGACGGTTGATTGAAGCTTTCTTT
many	TRBJ2-3	.	TRBV10-2	CASRVSSTDTQYF	TGCGCCAGCAGAGTCTCTAGCACAGATACGCAGTATTTT
many	TRBJ2-5	TRBD1	TRBV2	CASRGQQQETQYF	TGTGCCAGCAGGGGACAGCAACAAGAGACCCAGTACTTC
.	TRBJ1-1	TRBD1	TRBV11-2	CASSSHQGQGTEAFF	TGTGCCAGCAGCTCCCACCAGGGACAGGGAACGGAAGCTTTCTTT
.	TRBJ2-1	TRBD1	TRBV30	CAWRVLGQEYNEQFF	TGTGCCTGGAGAGTATTGGGACAGGAATACAATGAGCAGTTCTTC
.	TRBJ1-2	TRBD1	TRBV11-2	CASSLTGSNYGYTF	TGTGCCAGCAGCCTGACAGGGTCTAACTATGGCTACACCTTC
many	TRBJ2-2	.	TRBV30	CAWSVPEVGELFF	TGTGCCTGGAGTGTACCCGAGGTGGGGGAGCTGTTTTTT
few	TRBJ1-5	.	TRBV6-2/TRBV6-3	CASSTSGGYSNQPQHF	TGTGCCAGCAGCACATCCGGAGGTTATAGCAATCAGCCCCAGCATTTT